Listed below are T cell receptor beta chains from one sample, sequenced in a study of OX40 agonist ivuxolimab in advanced cancers. Generated by immunoSEQ multiplex PCR, the TCRdb table keeps only in-frame clones and is missing some. The table records roughly 110,000 clones, 90% of them present only once. The input for sequencing was CD4+ or CD8+ T cells sorted from blood, taken in a trial of the OX40 agonist ivuxolimab. Source of these receptors: an adult with an advanced solid tumor such as melanoma, head and neck, liver or kidney cancer. Both conserved end residues are part of each CDR3. The order of the fields is clone size, J gene, V gene, D gene, CDR3 DNA, CDR3 protein. A D gene is named only where the DNA matches it firmly. A row's size may be missing; if present it is once, few, many or a size class.

.	TRBJ2-2	TRBV11-3	TRBD2	TGTGCCAGCAGTCGTACCGGGACTAGAGGCGGGGAGCTGTTTTTT	CASSRTGTRGGELFF
.	TRBJ1-1	TRBV4-1	.	TGCGCCAGCAGCCAAGGAAATCCGGGGGTTTACACTGAAGCTTTCTTT	CASSQGNPGVYTEAFF
once	TRBJ2-3	TRBV5-1	.	TGCGCCAGCAGCTTGGCTGGGGGGCCAAACACAGATACGCAGTATTTT	CASSLAGGPNTDTQYF
.	TRBJ2-7	TRBV18	.	TGTGCCAGCGCTAAGACGCAAACCTACGAGCAGTACTTC	CASAKTQTYEQYF
.	TRBJ1-2	TRBV10-2	.	TGCGCCAGCAGTGAGTTTAACTATGGCTACACCTTC	CASSEFNYGYTF
.	TRBJ2-2	TRBV14	.	TGTGCCAGCAGCCCTCCTAGCTGGGGGGGCCGGAACACCGGGGAGCTGTTTTTT	CASSPPSWGGRNTGELFF
.	TRBJ1-2	TRBV6-5	.	TGTGCCAGCAGTTACTCGGGGACAACTAACTATGGCTACACCTTC	CASSYSGTTNYGYTF
.	TRBJ2-6	TRBV30	.	TGTGCCTGGGCGGGGGCCGGGGCCAACGTCCTGACTTTC	CAWAGAGANVLTF
.	TRBJ1-4	TRBV30	.	TGTGCCTGGAGTGTACTAGGACTGGCAGGTGAAAAACTGTTTTTT	CAWSVLGLAGEKLFF
.	TRBJ1-5	TRBV7-9	TRBD1	TGTGCCAGCAGTGGTACAGGGGATCAGCCCCAGCATTTT	CASSGTGDQPQHF
.	TRBJ2-1	TRBV15	TRBD1	TGTGCCACCGCCGGACAGGGGTCGGGCAATGAGCAGTTCTTC	CATAGQGSGNEQFF
few	TRBJ1-2	TRBV19	.	TGTGCCAGTAGTGGGGGACTGGTTACGGAAGGGCGGTACACCTTC	CASSGGLVTEGRYTF
.	TRBJ2-5	TRBV19	TRBD2	TGTGCCAGTAGTATTCAATGGCGGGGGGGAGAGGAGACCCAGTACTTC	CASSIQWRGGEETQYF
.	TRBJ2-1	TRBV7-9	TRBD2	TGTGCCAGCAGCCCTTGGGGGGGGACCTCCTACAATGAGCAGTTCTTC	CASSPWGGTSYNEQFF
.	TRBJ2-2	TRBV10-3	.	TGTGCCACCCGCCTGCAGAGCGGGGAGCTGTTTTTT	CATRLQSGELFF
.	TRBJ1-5	TRBV18	TRBD1	TGTGCCAGCTCACTACAACGGACCCAGGGGGGCAATCAGCCCCAGCATTTT	CASSLQRTQGGNQPQHF
.	TRBJ2-7	TRBV4-2	TRBD2	TGTGCCAGCAGCCAAGCCGGACTAGCGGCGGAGTACGAGCAGTACTTC	CASSQAGLAAEYEQYF
once	TRBJ1-2	TRBV11-2	TRBD1	TGTGCCAGCAGCACTTCGACAGGGGTTCATTCTGGCTACACCTTC	CASSTSTGVHSGYTF
.	TRBJ1-2	TRBV5-4	.	TGTGCCAGCAGCTTGGCTGGAGCTAACTATGGCTACACCTTC	CASSLAGANYGYTF
.	TRBJ2-1	TRBV27	TRBD2	TGTGCCAGCAGTTTAAAGGGACTAGCTTACAATGAGCAGTTCTTC	CASSLKGLAYNEQFF
once	TRBJ2-5	TRBV28	.	TGTGCCAGCTGCCCGAGCTCCCAAGAGACCCAGTACTTC	CASCPSSQETQYF
.	TRBJ1-2	TRBV10-3	TRBD1	TGTGCCATCAGTGATGGACAGGGCTTAGGCTATGGCTACACCTTC	CAISDGQGLGYGYTF
.	TRBJ1-6	TRBV21-1	.	TGTGCCAGCAGCAAATTGAGGGGACTGATGTATAATTCACCCCTCCACTTT	CASSKLRGLMYNSPLHF
.	TRBJ2-7	TRBV6-5	TRBD1	TGTGCCAGCAGTTACGTGACAGGGGGCTCCTACGAGCAGTACTTC	CASSYVTGGSYEQYF
.	TRBJ1-1	TRBV2	.	TGTGCCAGCAGTGGACTATCGGGAGTGAACACTGAAGCTTTCTTT	CASSGLSGVNTEAFF
.	TRBJ1-3	TRBV15	.	TGTGCCACCAGCAGAGATCCGACCTCTGGAAACACCATATATTTT	CATSRDPTSGNTIYF
once	TRBJ2-2	TRBV7-8	TRBD2	TGTGCCAGCAGCAGACTAGCGGGGGGGTCGAACACCGGGGAGCTGTTTTTT	CASSRLAGGSNTGELFF
.	TRBJ1-1	TRBV7-8	.	TGTGCCAGCAGCTCCGGACCAGCGAGGGCTGAAGCTTTCTTT	CASSSGPARAEAFF
.	TRBJ1-6	TRBV28	.	TGTGCCACCACCGCCGGGGACCTAGGACCACCCCTCCACTTT	CATTAGDLGPPLHF
.	TRBJ2-1	TRBV5-4	TRBD1	TGTGCCAGCAGCTCCCTCCCGGGACAGGGATCGGGTGAGCAGTTCTTC	CASSSLPGQGSGEQFF
.	TRBJ1-4	TRBV7-2	.	TGTGCCAGCAGCCCCCGCGGGAATGAAAAACTGTTTTTT	CASSPRGNEKLFF
.	TRBJ1-1	TRBV6-5	.	TGTGCCAGCAGTTACGTCCTCAGGGAAGGGACGAAAGCTTTCTTT	CASSYVLREGTKAFF
.	TRBJ2-5	TRBV18	.	TGTGCCAGCTCACCAACAAGGACCCAAGAGACCCAGTACTTC	CASSPTRTQETQYF
.	TRBJ2-5	TRBV7-2	TRBD1	TGTGCCAGCAGCCCGGACAGGGGGCGGGAGACCCAGTACTTC	CASSPDRGRETQYF
.	TRBJ2-3	TRBV29-1	.	TGCAGCGTTCCAATACTACCCAGGGCAGATACGCAGTATTTT	CSVPILPRADTQYF
once	TRBJ1-5	TRBV6-5	.	TGTGCCAGCAGGCAAGGACAACACAATCAGCCCCAGCATTTT	CASRQGQHNQPQHF
.	TRBJ1-4	TRBV19	.	TGTGCCAGTAGGGCCGAGGCCAGGGGTAATGAAAAACTGTTTTTT	CASRAEARGNEKLFF
.	TRBJ1-5	TRBV6-1	.	TGTGCCAGCAGTGAACTGGGGGTTCAGCCCCAGCATTTT	CASSELGVQPQHF
.	TRBJ2-7	TRBV11-3	TRBD1	TGTGCCAGCAGCCCAAGCCGACAGGGGGCTCTCTCCTACGAGCAGTACTTC	CASSPSRQGALSYEQYF
.	TRBJ1-6	TRBV6-5	TRBD1	TGTGCCAGCAGTGACAGGGATAATTCACCCCTCCACTTT	CASSDRDNSPLHF
once	TRBJ1-1	TRBV9	TRBD1	TGTGCCAGCAGCGTCCAGGGGGCGAACACTGAAGCTTTCTTT	CASSVQGANTEAFF
.	TRBJ2-7	TRBV27	TRBD2	TGTGCCAGCCACGCCGGGACAGTAGCGGGGGTCGGCGAGCAGTACTTC	CASHAGTVAGVGEQYF
.	TRBJ1-5	TRBV18	.	TGTGCCAGCTCACCGGGGGAGAATCAGCCCCAGCATTTT	CASSPGENQPQHF
.	TRBJ2-2	TRBV7-2	.	TGTGCCAGCAGCCCATCAGCGGGGAACACCGGGGAGCTGTTTTTT	CASSPSAGNTGELFF
.	TRBJ2-3	TRBV19	TRBD1	TGTGCCAGTAGTCAACCGGGACAGGGGGCAGATACGCAGTATTTT	CASSQPGQGADTQYF
.	TRBJ1-1	TRBV4-1	.	TGCGCCAGCAGCTTACGGACCTTAACGACCACTGAAGCTTTCTTT	CASSLRTLTTTEAFF
.	TRBJ1-1	TRBV11-2	.	TGTGCCAGCAGCTTACCCCAAAACACTGAAGCTTTCTTT	CASSLPQNTEAFF
.	TRBJ2-7	TRBV13	.	TGTGCCAGCAGCCTAACGGGACTCTTTAAGGTTAACGAGCAGTACTTC	CASSLTGLFKVNEQYF
.	TRBJ1-1	TRBV7-2	.	TGTGCCAGCAGCTTACCTTATAACAGGGCTTTTAACACTGAAGCTTTCTTT	CASSLPYNRAFNTEAFF
once	TRBJ2-7	TRBV30	.	TGTGCCTGGAGTGTACAGGGTGGAACCTACGAGCAGTACTTC	CAWSVQGGTYEQYF
.	TRBJ1-2	TRBV7-9	.	TGTGCCAGCAGCCCGACAGACTATGGCTACACCTTC	CASSPTDYGYTF
.	TRBJ2-3	TRBV2	.	TGTGCCAGCAGTGAAGCGGGGGGAGGCACAGATACGCAGTATTTT	CASSEAGGGTDTQYF
.	TRBJ2-2	TRBV7-2	.	TGTGCCAGCAGCGAACAGGGGCCGCGGGACAGTCGGGAGCTGTTTTTT	CASSEQGPRDSRELFF
.	TRBJ2-2	TRBV30	.	TGTGCCTGGAGCGCCCTCTTCGGGGAGCTGTTTTTT	CAWSALFGELFF
.	TRBJ1-4	TRBV18	.	TGTGCCAGCTCACTCTCTGGGGAAAAACTGTTTTTT	CASSLSGEKLFF